The 27 T cell receptor beta chains listed next were all sequenced from one sample in a study of shared clonotypes between healthy human individuals. Data came from immunoSEQ multiplex PCR; TCRdb stores just in-frame clones and leaves some out. The sample includes a few million clones, 90% to 95% seen only once; the top ten take about 0.41%. Sequencing used naive CD4+ T cells from PBMCs. Documented subset: CD45RA+ positively selected. The source of these receptors is a man aged 18 to 30 in good health. Some clones in this sample may be carry-over from other donors' samples.

The chain is built from TRBV15 and TRBJ2-7; 10 bases agree with TRBD2. Germline values: CDR1 LNHNV, CDR2 YYDKDF (reference sequence). This CDR3 region has 16 residues. V shed 3 bases and J 6 bases; nucleotides not matched to a gene: 11. DNA of the CDR3: TGTGCCACCAGCAGGCCGGGAAGGGGGACTAGCGCCGAGCAGTACTTC. Amino acids: CATSRPGRGTSAEQYF. The full variable domain, its missing parts supplied by reference TRBV15 and TRBJ2-7, is DAMVIQNPRYQVTQFGKPVTLSCSQTLNHNVMYWYQQKSSQAPKLLFHYYDKDFNNEADTPDNFQSRRPNTSFCFLDIRSPGLGDTAMYLCATSRPGRGTSAEQYFGPGTRLTVT.

V and J are TRBV4-3 and TRBJ2-3; 14 nucleotides align to TRBD2. The length of the CDR3 is 20 residues. Germline assignment: CDR1 LGHNA and CDR2 YSLEER. V gave up 0 bases and J gave up 2 bases; unmatched junction bases: 10. CDR3 in amino acids: CASSQDLGTSGRRFTDTQYF. The CDR3 nucleotides are TGCGCCAGCAGCCAAGATCTCGGGACTAGCGGGAGAAGGTTCACAGATACGCAGTATTTT.

On this clone itself: The identical CDR3 is also encoded by other nucleotide sequences in the sample. The rearrangement links TRBV7-2 to TRBJ1-5; possible D gene TRBD1, 5 bases. Trimming took 6 bases from V and 7 from J, leaving 13 bases between them. Germline V gene data show CDR1 as SGHTA and CDR2 as FQGNSA. The CDR3 is 13 amino acids. The CDR3 spells CASSFQGDQPQHF. The CDR3 nucleotides are TGTGCCAGCAGTTTTCAGGGCGACCAGCCCCAGCATTTT.

In DNA, the CDR3 is TGTGCCAGCAGGACTTCCGGGACAGGGTGGGACTATGGCTACACCTTC. The encoded protein is CASRTSGTGWDYGYTF. V usage is TRBV28 and J usage is TRBJ1-2; 9 bases map to TRBD1. There are 16 residues in the CDR3. V lost 6 bases, J lost 3 bases, and 11 bases stayed unmatched. Per germline, CDR1 MDHEN and CDR2 SYDVKM.

The sample holds a few counts of this clone. The chain is built from TRBV6-1 and TRBJ1-5; D not resolved. CDR3 length equals 14 residues. Trimming stripped 4 bases from V and 2 bases from J, with 9 bases between. CDR1 and CDR2 from the germline V gene are MNHNS and SASEGT. CDR3 DNA: TGTGCCAGCAGTGCCCAGGAAGGCAATCAGCCCCAGCATTTT. Residues: CASSAQEGNQPQHF.

The chain uses TRBV28 and TRBJ1-1; D gene unclear. This CDR3 spans 14 amino acids. Germline V CDR1 and CDR2: MDHEN, SYDVKM. V was clipped by 3 bases and J by 0 bases, with 8 bases between them. In nucleotides, the CDR3 is TGTGCCAGCAGTTTCAAGAACTTGAACACTGAAGCTTTCTTT. Protein: CASSFKNLNTEAFF.

The chain joins TRBV29-1 to TRBJ2-7; D perhaps matches TRBD2 (7 bases). Germline values: CDR1 SQVTM, CDR2 ANQGSEA. This CDR3 has 15 amino acids. With 6 bases removed from V and 3 bases from J, the gap between germline ends came to 21 bases. The CDR3 bases are TGCAGCGTCACGAGGGGGGGGAAAAAGATCTACGAGCAGTACTTC. It is translated as CSVTRGGKKIYEQYF.

The chain links TRBV27 to TRBJ2-2; D is unclear. This CDR3 is built from 13 residues. Germline V lookup: CDR1 MNHEY, CDR2 SMNVEV (reference sequence). The ends were cut back, 5 bases at V and 6 bases at J, with 10 bases in the middle. The CDR3 DNA reads TGTGCCAGCAGTATGGGGTTCGCCGGGGAGCTGTTTTTT. This translates into CASSMGFAGELFF.

This clone occurred once. The genes are TRBV7-3 and TRBJ2-1; D unclear. The CDR3 spans 15 residues. Germline V lookup: CDR1 SGHTA, CDR2 FQGTGA. V shed 6 bases and J shed 2 bases, with 14 bases lying between them. CDR3: CASSLGGRTYNEQFF. The DNA for the CDR3 is TGTGCCAGCAGTCTCGGCGGAAGGACCTACAATGAGCAGTTCTTC.

This chain connects TRBV9 to TRBJ2-5; 7 positions agree with TRBD2. V dropped 2 bases and J dropped 5; count of bases not matched to a gene: 6. Germline assignment: CDR1 SGDLS and CDR2 YYNGEE. This CDR3 contains 14 residues. DNA for the CDR3: TGTGCCAGCAGCGTGGGCGGGAGCGGCGAGACCCAGTACTTC. Amino acid sequence: CASSVGGSGETQYF.

In its sample, this clone was seen a few times. The chain joins TRBV9 to TRBJ1-1; D may be TRBD1 (6 bases). V lost 5 bases and J lost 4, with 15 bases in between. Germline V gene sequence: CDR1 SGDLS, CDR2 YYNGEE. This CDR3 has 14 amino acids. The CDR3 DNA sequence: TGTGCCAGCAGTCCAGGGGCAGGACGCACTGAAGCTTTCTTT. Protein sequence: CASSPGAGRTEAFF.

This clone was seen only once. The V and J genes are TRBV2 and TRBJ2-2; D remains ambiguous. The germline V gene encodes CDR1 SNHLY and CDR2 FYNNEI. The length of the CDR3 is 14 residues. The ends were cut back, 6 bases at V and 10 bases at J, with 18 bases in the middle. The CDR3 coding sequence is TGTGCCAGCAGCTTCAAAGGAGTCCTACTGGAGCTGTTTTTT. It specifies CASSFKGVLLELFF.

This chain uses TRBV7-2 with TRBJ2-3; tentatively, D is TRBD2 (5 bases). V was pared by 5 bases and J by 8 bases, with 17 bases between. CDR1 and CDR2 from the germline V gene are SGHTA and FQGNSA. The CDR3 contains 14 residues. CDR3 region: CASSRKGLGGTQYF. The CDR3 DNA reads as TGTGCCAGCAGCCGAAAGGGTTTAGGAGGTACGCAGTATTTT.

The chain is built from TRBV4-1 and TRBJ2-7, with 9 bases lining up with TRBD1. The CDR3 has 15 amino acids. Per germline, CDR1 MGHRA and CDR2 YSYEKL. V lost 3 bases to trimming and J lost 3 bases; unmatched junction nucleotides: 6. The CDR3 coding sequence is TGCGCCAGCAGCCAGCTACCGGGACAGGGCTACGAGCAGTACTTC. As protein: CASSQLPGQGYEQYF.

Comment on this clone: This CDR3 is also generated by other DNA sequences in the sample. DNA of the CDR3: TGTGCCAGCTCCAGGGTTACCGGGGAGCTGTTTTTT. Its translation is CASSRVTGELFF. The chain links TRBV6-5 to TRBJ2-2, with D possibly being TRBD1 (5 bases). V lost 8 bases and J lost 5, with 9 bases in between. In germline, CDR1 is MNHEY, CDR2 SVGAGI. The CDR3 is 12 residues long.

The V call is TRBV4-2, the J call TRBJ2-2, with D tentatively TRBD2 (6 bases). V was cut by 2 bases and J by 2 bases, with 15 bases left in between. This CDR3 is built from 17 residues. Germline CDR1 and CDR2: LGHNA and YNFKEQ. The DNA for the CDR3 is TGTGCCAGCAGCCAATTGCAGGTTAGCGGAAACACCGGGGAGCTGTTTTTT. Translating gives CASSQLQVSGNTGELFF.

The gene calls are TRBV6-6 and TRBJ2-7; perhaps TRBD1 as D (6 bases). This CDR3 has 15 amino acids. Germline V gene data show CDR1 as MNHNY and CDR2 as SVGAGI (reference sequence). V was pared by 6 bases and J by 5 bases, with 20 bases between. DNA of the CDR3: TGTGCCAGCAGGCCCACAGGGACGACGGGTCACGAGCAGTACTTC. It codes for CASRPTGTTGHEQYF.

The chain links TRBV11-3 to TRBJ2-7, with TRBD1 matching 11 bases. The CDR3 totals 14 residues. V lost 4 bases to trimming and J lost 5 bases; unmatched junction nucleotides: 4. Germline V gene lookup returns CDR1 SGHNT and CDR2 YENEEA. CDR3: CASSSRDRGDEQYF. CDR3 nucleotide sequence: TGTGCCAGCAGCTCCCGGGACAGGGGGGACGAGCAGTACTTC.

The chain uses TRBV10-2 and TRBJ2-7; no clear D gene. V lost 6 bases to trimming and J lost 4 bases, with 7 bases between them. There are 11 residues in the CDR3. CDR1 is WSHSY, CDR2 SAAADI, per germline. CDR3 bases: TGCGCCAGCAGAGACGGATACGAGCAGTACTTC. Its protein is CASRDGYEQYF.

CDR3 bases: TGTGCCTGGAGTTACCATAGGACAGGTCTAAACACTGAAGCTTTCTTT. This sequence encodes CAWSYHRTGLNTEAFF. V usage is TRBV30 and J usage is TRBJ1-1; the match to TRBD1 covers 7 bases. This CDR3 contains 16 residues. After removal of 2 bases from V and 2 bases from J, the junction contained 11 bases not matched to a gene. Germline-derived CDR1 and CDR2 are GTSNPN and SVGIG (reference sequence).

The rearrangement uses TRBV11-2 and TRBJ2-5; D might be TRBD2 (6 bases). V was trimmed by 6 bases and J by 1 base, leaving 9 bases between them. This CDR3 comprises 13 residues. The V gene's germline CDR1 is SGHAT and CDR2 FQNNGV. The CDR3 reads CASSAGIQETQYF. Here the CDR3 DNA reads TGTGCCAGCAGTGCGGGAATCCAAGAGACCCAGTACTTC.

The chain joins TRBV10-3 to TRBJ1-2; 7 positions agree with TRBD1. This CDR3 has 15 amino acids. Germline values: CDR1 ENHRY, CDR2 SYGVKD. V gave up 6 bases and J gave up 4 bases; unmatched junction bases: 11. CDR3 nucleotides: TGTGCCATCAGGAGGGACAGCTCGCTTCTCTATGGCTACACCTTC. Protein product: CAIRRDSSLLYGYTF.

The chain recombines TRBV7-9 with TRBJ2-7, with a tentative D call TRBD1 (6 bases). Deletions cut 0 bases from V and 3 bases from J, with 12 bases between. Germline V gives CDR1 SEHNR, CDR2 FQNEAQ (reference sequence). The CDR3 runs to 15 residues. CDR3 sequence: CASSLAKGQLYEQYF. In DNA, the CDR3 is TGTGCCAGCAGCTTAGCGAAGGGACAACTCTACGAGCAGTACTTC.

V is TRBV4-1 and J is TRBJ2-3; TRBD2 agrees at 7 bases. Germline V CDR1 and CDR2: MGHRA, YSYEKL. V shed 4 bases and J 1 base; nucleotides not matched to a gene: 5. The CDR3 totals 15 residues. The CDR3 region has the DNA TGCGCCAGCAGCCCCACTAGCGTACGCACAGATACGCAGTATTTT. Encoded protein: CASSPTSVRTDTQYF.

Concerning this clone: Other DNA sequences within the sample encode an identical CDR3. The gene calls are TRBV5-1 and TRBJ2-7; D uncertain. V lost 0 bases, J lost 4 bases, and 5 bases lay in between. The CDR3 sequence is 12 residues long. Per the germline V gene, CDR1 is SGHRS and CDR2 is YFSETQ. CDR3 in DNA: TGCGCCAGCAGCTTGGACATGTACGAGCAGTACTTC. Amino acids: CASSLDMYEQYF. The full variable domain, in which reference TRBV5-1 and TRBJ2-7 provide the parts outside the CDR3, is KAGVTQTPRYLIKTRGQQVTLSCSPISGHRSVSWYQQTPGQGLQFLFEYFSETQRNKGNFPGRFSGRQFSNSRSEMNVSTLELGDSALYLCASSLDMYEQYFGPGTRLTVT.

The J gene is TRBJ2-5, the V gene TRBV7-3, with D unresolved. Between the trimmed V and J ends, which lost 1 base and 4 bases, there was a span of 7 bases. This CDR3 comprises 13 residues. The V gene's germline CDR1 is SGHTA and CDR2 FQGTGA. CDR3 region: CASSLIYGETQYF. The CDR3 bases are TGTGCCAGCAGCTTAATTTATGGAGAGACCCAGTACTTC.

The J gene is TRBJ1-1, the V gene TRBV5-1; a weak D match, TRBD1 (6 bases). The germline V and J ends were trimmed by 4 bases and 6 bases, with 13 bases remaining between them. The V gene's germline CDR1 is SGHRS and CDR2 YFSETQ. The CDR3 extends over 13 amino acids. The CDR3 here is CASSEGGGPEAFF. CDR3 sequence (DNA): TGCGCCAGCAGCGAGGGGGGAGGACCTGAAGCTTTCTTT. Supplemented by reference TRBV5-1 and TRBJ1-1, the full variable domain reads KAGVTQTPRYLIKTRGQQVTLSCSPISGHRSVSWYQQTPGQGLQFLFEYFSETQRNKGNFPGRFSGRQFSNSRSEMNVSTLELGDSALYLCASSEGGGPEAFFGQGTRLTVV.